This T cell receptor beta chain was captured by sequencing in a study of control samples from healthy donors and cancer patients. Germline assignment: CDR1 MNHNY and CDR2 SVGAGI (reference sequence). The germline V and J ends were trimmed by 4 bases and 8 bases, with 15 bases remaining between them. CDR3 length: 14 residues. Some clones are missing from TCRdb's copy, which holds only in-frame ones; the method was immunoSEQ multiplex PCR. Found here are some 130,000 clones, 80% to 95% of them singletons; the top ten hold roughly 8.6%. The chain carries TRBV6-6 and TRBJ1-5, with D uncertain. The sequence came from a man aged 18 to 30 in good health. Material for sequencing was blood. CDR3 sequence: CASSFWSSEEPQHF. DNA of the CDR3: TGTGCCAGCAGTTTTTGGTCCTCAGAGGAGCCCCAGCATTTT.